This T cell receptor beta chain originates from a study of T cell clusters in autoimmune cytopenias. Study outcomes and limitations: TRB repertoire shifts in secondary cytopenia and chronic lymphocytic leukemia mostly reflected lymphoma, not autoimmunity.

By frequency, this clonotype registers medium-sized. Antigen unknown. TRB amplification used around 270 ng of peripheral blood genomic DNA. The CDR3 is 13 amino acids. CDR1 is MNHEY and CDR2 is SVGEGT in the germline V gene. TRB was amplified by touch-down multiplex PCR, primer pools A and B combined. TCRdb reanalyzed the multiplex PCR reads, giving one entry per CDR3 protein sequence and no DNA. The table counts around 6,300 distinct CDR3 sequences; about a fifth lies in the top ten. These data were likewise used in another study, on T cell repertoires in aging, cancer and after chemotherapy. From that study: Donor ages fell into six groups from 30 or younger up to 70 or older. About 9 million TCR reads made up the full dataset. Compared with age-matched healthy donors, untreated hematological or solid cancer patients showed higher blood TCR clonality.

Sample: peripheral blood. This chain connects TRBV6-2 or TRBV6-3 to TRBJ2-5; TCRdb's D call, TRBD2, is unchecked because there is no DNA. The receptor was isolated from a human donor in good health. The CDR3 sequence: CASSRLAEETQYF.